This TCR beta chain originates from a study of blood T cell repertoires in COVID-19. Study as a whole: Sites across the United States, Italy and Spain contributed samples from acute and convalescent COVID-19.

V shed 2 bases, J shed 6 bases, and the junction held 6 bases outside the gene matches. From germline, CDR1 is MGHRA and CDR2 YSYEKL. The CDR3 has 15 amino acids. Participants were aged roughly 18 to 90 years from 24 US areas. Participant-given clinical history determined each cohort assignment. The study counted Cohort 3 donors as recovered given two negative PCRs, clearance, or symptom resolution. Assay used: immunoSEQ multiplex PCR; TCRdb lists only in-frame clones, some missing. The data show almost 200,000 clones, with 80% to 90% seen just once and about 8.8% held by the top ten. The clonotype was recovered from a young woman who had recovered from COVID-19. Sequencing was carried out using PBMCs or T cells enriched from blood (not recorded which). The rearrangement links TRBV4-1 to TRBJ2-2; TRBD1 aligns across 7 bases. As DNA, the CDR3 is TGCGCCAGCAGCCAAAAGACAGGGTTTGCCGGGGAGCTGTTTTTT. It translates to CASSQKTGFAGELFF.